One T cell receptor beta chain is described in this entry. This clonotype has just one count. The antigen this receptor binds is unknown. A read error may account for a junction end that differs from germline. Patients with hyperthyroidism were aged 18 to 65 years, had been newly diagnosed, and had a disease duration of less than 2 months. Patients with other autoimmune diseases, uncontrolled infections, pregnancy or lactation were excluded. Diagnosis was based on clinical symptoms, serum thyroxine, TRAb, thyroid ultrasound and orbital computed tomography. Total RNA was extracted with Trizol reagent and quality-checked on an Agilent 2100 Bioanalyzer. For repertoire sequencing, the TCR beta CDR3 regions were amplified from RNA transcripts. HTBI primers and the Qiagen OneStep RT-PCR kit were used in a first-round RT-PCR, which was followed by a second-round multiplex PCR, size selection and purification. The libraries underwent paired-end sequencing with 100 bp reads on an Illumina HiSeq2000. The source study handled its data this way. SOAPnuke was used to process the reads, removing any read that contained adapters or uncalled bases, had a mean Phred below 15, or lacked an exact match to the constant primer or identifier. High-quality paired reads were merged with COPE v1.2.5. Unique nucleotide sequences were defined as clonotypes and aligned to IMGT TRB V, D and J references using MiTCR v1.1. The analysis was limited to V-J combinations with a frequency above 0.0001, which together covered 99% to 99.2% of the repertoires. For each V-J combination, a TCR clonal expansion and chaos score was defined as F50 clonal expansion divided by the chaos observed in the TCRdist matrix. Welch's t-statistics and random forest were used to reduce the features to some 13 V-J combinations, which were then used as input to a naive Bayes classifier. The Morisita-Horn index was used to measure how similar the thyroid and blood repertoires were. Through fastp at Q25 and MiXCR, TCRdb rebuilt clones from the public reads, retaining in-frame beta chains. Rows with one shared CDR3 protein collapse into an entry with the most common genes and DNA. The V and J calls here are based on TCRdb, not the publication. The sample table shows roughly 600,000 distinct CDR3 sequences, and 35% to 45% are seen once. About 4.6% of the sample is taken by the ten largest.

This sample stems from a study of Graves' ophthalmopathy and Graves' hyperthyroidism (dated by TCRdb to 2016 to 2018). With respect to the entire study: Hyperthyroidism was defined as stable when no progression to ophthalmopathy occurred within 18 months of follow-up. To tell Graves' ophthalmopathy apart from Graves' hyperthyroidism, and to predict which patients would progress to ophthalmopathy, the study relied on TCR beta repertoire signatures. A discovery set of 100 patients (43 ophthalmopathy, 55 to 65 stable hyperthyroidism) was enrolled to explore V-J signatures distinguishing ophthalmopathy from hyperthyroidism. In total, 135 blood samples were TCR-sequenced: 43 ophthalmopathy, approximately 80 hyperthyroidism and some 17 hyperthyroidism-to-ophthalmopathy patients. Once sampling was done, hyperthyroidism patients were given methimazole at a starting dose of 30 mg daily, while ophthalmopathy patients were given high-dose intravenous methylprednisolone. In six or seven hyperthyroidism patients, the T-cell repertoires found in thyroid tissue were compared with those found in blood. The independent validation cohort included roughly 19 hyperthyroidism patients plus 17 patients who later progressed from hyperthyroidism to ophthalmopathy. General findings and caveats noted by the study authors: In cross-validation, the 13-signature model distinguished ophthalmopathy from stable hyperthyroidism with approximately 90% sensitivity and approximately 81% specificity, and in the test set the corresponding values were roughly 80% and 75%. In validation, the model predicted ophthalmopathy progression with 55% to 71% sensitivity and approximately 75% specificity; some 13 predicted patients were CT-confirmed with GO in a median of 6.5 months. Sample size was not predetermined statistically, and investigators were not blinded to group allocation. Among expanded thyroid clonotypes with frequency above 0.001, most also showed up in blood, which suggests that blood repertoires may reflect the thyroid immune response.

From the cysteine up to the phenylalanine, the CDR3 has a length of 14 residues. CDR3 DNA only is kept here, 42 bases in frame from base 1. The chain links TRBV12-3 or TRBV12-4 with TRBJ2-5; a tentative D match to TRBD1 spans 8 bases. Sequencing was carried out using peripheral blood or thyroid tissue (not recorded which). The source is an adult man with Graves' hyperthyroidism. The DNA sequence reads TGTGCCAGCAGTCACAGGGGGGGAGTAGAGACCCAGTACTTT. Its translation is CASSHRGGVETQYF.